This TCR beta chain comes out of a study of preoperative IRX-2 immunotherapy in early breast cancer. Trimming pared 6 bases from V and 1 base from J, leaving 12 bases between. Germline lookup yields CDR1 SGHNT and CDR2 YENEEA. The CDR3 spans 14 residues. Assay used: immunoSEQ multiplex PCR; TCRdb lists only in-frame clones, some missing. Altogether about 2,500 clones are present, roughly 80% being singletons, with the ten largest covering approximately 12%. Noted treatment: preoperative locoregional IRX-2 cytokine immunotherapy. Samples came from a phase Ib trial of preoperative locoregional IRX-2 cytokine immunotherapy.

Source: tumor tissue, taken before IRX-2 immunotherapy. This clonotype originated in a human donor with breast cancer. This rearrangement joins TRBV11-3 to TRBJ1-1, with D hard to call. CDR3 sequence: CASSPIDTNTEAFF. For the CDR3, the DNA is TGTGCCAGCAGTCCCATTGACACGAACACTGAAGCTTTCTTT.